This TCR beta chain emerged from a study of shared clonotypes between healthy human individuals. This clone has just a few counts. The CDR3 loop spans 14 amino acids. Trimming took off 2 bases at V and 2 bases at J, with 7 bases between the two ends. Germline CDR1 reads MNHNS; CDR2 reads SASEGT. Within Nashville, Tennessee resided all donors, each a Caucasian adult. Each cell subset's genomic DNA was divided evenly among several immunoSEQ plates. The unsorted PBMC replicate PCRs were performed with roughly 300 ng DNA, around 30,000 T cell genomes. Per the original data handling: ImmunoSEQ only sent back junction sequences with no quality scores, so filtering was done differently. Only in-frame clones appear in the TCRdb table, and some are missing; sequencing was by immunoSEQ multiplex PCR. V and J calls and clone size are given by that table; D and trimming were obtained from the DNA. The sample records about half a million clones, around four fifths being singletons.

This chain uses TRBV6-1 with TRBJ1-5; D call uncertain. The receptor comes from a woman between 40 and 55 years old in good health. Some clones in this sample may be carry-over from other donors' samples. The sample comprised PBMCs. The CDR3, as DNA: TGTGCCAGCAGTGAACGGCTTGGCAATCAGCCCCAGCATTTT. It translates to CASSERLGNQPQHF.